This record covers a single T cell receptor beta chain. The data derive from a study of blood T cell repertoires in COVID-19. Assay used: immunoSEQ multiplex PCR; TCRdb lists only in-frame clones, some missing. The data contain a few hundred thousand clones, 85% to 90% of them singletons. The CDR3 sequence is 16 residues long. Per germline, CDR1 MNHEY and CDR2 SMNVEV (reference sequence). After removal of 3 bases from V and 6 bases from J, the junction contained 10 bases not matched to a gene. This clonotype originated in a woman aged 45 to 65 with active or convalescent COVID-19. The V call is TRBV27, the J call TRBJ1-2; 10 bases fit TRBD1. Sequenced: peripheral blood. DNA of the CDR3: TGTGCCAGCAGTTTCCTATACGGGACAGGGGAGGATGGCTACACCTTC. Amino acid sequence: CASSFLYGTGEDGYTF.